This entry concerns a single TCR beta chain. Antigen: not known. The data were obtained in a study of T cells in localized non-small cell lung cancer. Findings and caveats of the study: Higher blood T cell density tracked longer overall survival. Detection in adjacent lung was observed for a median around 55 of the top 100 tumor clones. Multi-region tumor sequencing was not done, so intratumor heterogeneity could not be excluded. Compared with tumor, uninvolved adjacent lung displayed greater T cell clonality, ranking highest overall.

Per the germline V gene, CDR1 is SGHRS and CDR2 is YFSETQ. This CDR3 spans 12 amino acids. The V end lost 3 bases, the J end lost 0 bases, and 4 bases lay between the germline ends. This table comes from immunoSEQ multiplex PCR, and its TCRdb copy is limited to in-frame clones, with some not included. The sample holds 29,000 or so clones, around 90% seen once. The V call is TRBV5-1, the J call TRBJ2-7; D is uncertain. Sequencing used peripheral blood, obtained before any cancer treatment. The receptor comes from a female donor older than 55 with stage III squamous cell lung carcinoma. CDR3 amino acids: CASSSGSYEQYF. For the CDR3, the DNA is TGCGCCAGCAGCTCCGGCTCCTACGAGCAGTACTTC.